This passage covers 28 T cell receptor beta chains from one sample sequenced in a study of identical twins. TCRdb reprocessed the 5' RACE reads with MiXCR, giving one entry per CDR3 protein. Here the sample spans roughly 690,000 distinct CDR3 sequences, 21% being singletons. These data were also filed under a second study, of T cells expressing NK-cell markers.

The sequenced sample consisted of PBMCs. These receptors all stem from a woman between 18 and 29 years old in good health.

The sample holds a few counts of this clonotype. The gene calls are TRBV28 and TRBJ1-6; D unclear. With 5 bases removed from V and 9 bases from J, the gap between germline ends came to 11 bases. Germline CDR1 reads MDHEN; CDR2 reads SYDVKM. This CDR3 region has 13 residues. CDR3 coding DNA: TGTGCCAGCAGTCTTAATAGTGGTTCACCCCTCCACTTT. Encoded protein: CASSLNSGSPLHF.

This chain links TRBV20-1 with TRBJ2-3; TRBD2 agrees at 12 bases. The CDR3 extends over 15 amino acids. V lost 4 bases, J lost 5 bases, and 7 bases stayed unmatched. CDR1 is DFQATT, CDR2 SNEGSKA, per germline (reference sequence). The CDR3 region has the DNA TGCAGTGCTACGCAGACTAGCGGGAGAATAGATACGCAGTATTTT. It encodes CSATQTSGRIDTQYF.

This clonotype has a handful of counts. The chain carries TRBV6-2 or TRBV6-3 and TRBJ2-1; D is uncertain. The CDR3 loop spans 16 amino acids. Germline CDR1 is MNHEY and CDR2 is SVGEGT. Trimming shortened V by 6 bases and J by 0 bases, and 15 bases separated the two germline ends. The CDR3 coding sequence is TGTGCCAGCAGAAATCCGGCTTCAAGCTCCTACAATGAGCAGTTCTTC. It yields the protein CASRNPASSSYNEQFF.

This clonotype was detected a few times. The gene calls are TRBV20-1 and TRBJ2-1, with no clear D. Germline-derived CDR1 and CDR2 are DFQATT and SNEGSKA (reference sequence). The CDR3 sequence is 15 residues long. V lost 5 bases and J lost 1, with 15 bases in between. The CDR3 sequence: CSAGFVGSSYNEQFF. CDR3 in DNA: TGCAGTGCTGGTTTTGTGGGAAGTTCCTACAATGAGCAGTTCTTC.

This chain joins TRBV18 and TRBJ1-1, with 8 nucleotides matching TRBD1. After removal of 3 bases from V and 5 bases from J, the junction contained 11 bases not matched to a gene. CDR1 and CDR2 (germline): KGHSH, LQKENI. The CDR3 consists of 16 residues. CDR3 nucleotides: TGTGCCAGCTCACCCGGGGGACAGGCGACGCGAACTGAAGCTTTCTTT. Its translation: CASSPGGQATRTEAFF. Full variable domain (outside the CDR3, taken from reference TRBV18 and TRBJ1-1): NAGVMQNPRHLVRRRGQEARLRCSPMKGHSHVYWYRQLPEEGLKFMVYLQKENIIDESGMPKERFSAEFPKEGPSILRIQQVVRGDSAAYFCASSPGGQATRTEAFFGQGTRLTVV.

This clonotype has ten or more counts. The chain employs TRBV20-1 and TRBJ1-2, with D perhaps TRBD1 (5 bases). The V end lost 5 bases, the J end lost 4 bases, and 14 bases lay between the germline ends. Germline CDR1 DFQATT, CDR2 SNEGSKA (reference sequence). The CDR3 has 13 residues. CDR3 sequence (DNA): TGCAGTGCTCCGAGCCAGGGCGGCTATGGCTACACCTTC. Its protein product is CSAPSQGGYGYTF.

This chain connects TRBV12-3 or TRBV12-4 to TRBJ2-1; 10 bases map to TRBD1. After removal of 6 bases from V and 9 bases from J, the junction contained 11 bases not matched to a gene. The CDR3 contains 15 residues. The CDR3 coding sequence is TGTGCCAGCAGCACGCGGGGACAGGGGACGGGTGAGCAGTTCTTC. Translated, it gives CASSTRGQGTGEQFF.

This clonotype turned up a few times. V and J are TRBV20-1 and TRBJ2-5; TRBD2 matches 10 bases. Germline values: CDR1 DFQATT, CDR2 SNEGSKA (reference sequence). The CDR3 runs 17 residues. V lost 6 bases and J lost 4; bases outside the gene matches: 17. In nucleotides, the CDR3 is TGCAGTGCCCGACAGGTGTCGAGCGGGAGGGCCGGAGAGACCCAGTACTTC. Amino acids: CSARQVSSGRAGETQYF.

The chain couples TRBV6-1 to TRBJ2-1; D ambiguous. CDR1 MNHNS and CDR2 SASEGT come from the germline V gene. The CDR3 has 14 amino acids. The V gene lost 8 bases and the J gene lost 8 bases, with 19 bases spanning the gap. DNA for the CDR3: TGTGCCAGCGGATCGGGTCAACTAAACGATGAGCAGTTCTTC. Translated: CASGSGQLNDEQFF.

This clonotype was counted at least ten times. The chain has TRBV20-1 and TRBJ2-7; 9 bases agree with TRBD2. J was trimmed by 6 bases and V by 8 bases; bases with no gene match: 11. CDR3 length equals 13 residues. Germline CDR1 DFQATT, CDR2 SNEGSKA (reference sequence). CDR3 amino acids: CSTQASGTGEQYF. The DNA for the CDR3 is TGCAGTACTCAGGCTAGCGGGACTGGCGAGCAGTACTTC.

This clonotype appeared a few times. V usage is TRBV7-2 and J usage is TRBJ2-2; 8 bases agree with TRBD1. Per germline, CDR1 SGHTA and CDR2 FQGNSA. V was pared by 5 bases and J by 4 bases, with 6 bases of the junction left unmatched. The CDR3 consists of 15 residues. CDR3 loop: CASSIRGRGTGELFF. DNA for the CDR3: TGTGCCAGCAGCATCAGGGGGCGCGGCACCGGGGAGCTGTTTTTT.

The chain uses TRBV11-3 and TRBJ2-5; D gene unclear. Germline V CDR1 and CDR2: SGHNT, YENEEA. The CDR3 loop spans 14 amino acids. Trimming stripped 3 bases from V and 7 bases from J, with 15 bases between. The CDR3 loop reads CASSLGGEGGTQYF. The CDR3, as DNA: TGTGCCAGCAGCTTGGGTGGGGAAGGCGGGACCCAGTACTTC. Complete variable domain (other parts from reference TRBV11-3 and TRBJ2-5): EAGVVQSPRYKIIEKKQPVAFWCNPISGHNTLYWYLQNLGQGPELLIRYENEEAVDDSQLPKDRFSAERLKGVDSTLKIQPAELGDSAVYLCASSLGGEGGTQYFGPGTRLLVL.

The V and J genes are TRBV6-2 or TRBV6-3 and TRBJ1-5; TRBD1 agrees at 7 bases. This CDR3 is 15 amino acids long. The ends lost 7 bases at V and 7 bases at J; junction bases unmatched: 13. Germline CDR1 reads MNHEY; CDR2 reads SVGEGT. The CDR3 loop is CASNRQRGLGQPQHF. DNA of the CDR3: TGTGCCAGCAATCGCCAGAGGGGGCTCGGACAGCCCCAGCATTTT.

V gene TRBV9 combines with J gene TRBJ2-2; tentatively, D is TRBD1 (6 bases). The germline V gene has CDR1 SGDLS and CDR2 YYNGEE. V was pared by 2 bases and J by 2 bases, with 16 bases between. CDR3 size: 17 residues. The CDR3 is CASSVAPTGLNTGELFF. As DNA, the CDR3 is TGTGCCAGCAGCGTGGCCCCCACAGGGTTAAACACCGGGGAGCTGTTTTTT.

There are a few counts of this clonotype. The rearrangement links TRBV7-9 to TRBJ2-6; the D is unclear. The CDR3 is 15 amino acids. With 2 bases removed from V and 0 bases from J, the gap between germline ends came to 5 bases. Germline V gene lookup returns CDR1 SEHNR and CDR2 FQNEAQ (reference sequence). In DNA form, the CDR3 reads TGTGCCAGCAGCTTATGGCTCTCTGGGGCCAACGTCCTGACTTTC. This gives the protein CASSLWLSGANVLTF.

This clonotype was picked up a small number of times. The rearrangement links TRBV7-2 to TRBJ2-1; 10 nucleotides align to TRBD2. V gave up 1 base and J gave up 10 bases; unmatched junction bases: 7. The CDR3 length is 15 residues. Looked up from germline, CDR1 is SGHTA and CDR2 is FQGNSA. The CDR3 loop reads CASSLEKAGGPEQFF. The CDR3, as DNA: TGTGCCAGCAGCTTAGAAAAAGCGGGAGGGCCAGAGCAGTTCTTC.

The chain recombines TRBV6-4 with TRBJ2-1; TRBD2 matches at 8 bases. The CDR3 covers 15 residues. The junction had 10 bases not matched to a gene; V was cut back by 6 bases and J by 6 bases. The germline V gene encodes CDR1 MRHNA and CDR2 SNTAGT. The CDR3 DNA reads TGTGCCAGCAGCGCGGGACTAGGGGGTCCCAATGAGCAGTTCTTC. Translating it yields CASSAGLGGPNEQFF.

This chain uses TRBV5-1 with TRBJ1-2; weak D call: TRBD1 (5 bases). Trimming stripped 7 bases from V and 0 bases from J, with 13 bases between. Germline V gene sequence: CDR1 SGHRS, CDR2 YFSETQ. There are 14 residues in the CDR3. CDR3 DNA: TGCGCCAGCTCGAGGGACCCAGCTAACTATGGCTACACCTTC. Its protein is CASSRDPANYGYTF.

The rearrangement joins TRBV9 to TRBJ2-7, with TRBD2 identical over 7 bases. This CDR3 is built from 14 residues. The V and J ends lost 0 bases and 5 bases, in that order; junction bases with no gene match: 5. CDR1 SGDLS and CDR2 YYNGEE come from the germline V gene. The CDR3 protein is CASSVEAGRDEQYF. CDR3 sequence (DNA): TGTGCCAGCAGCGTAGAAGCGGGGCGCGACGAGCAGTACTTC. Using reference TRBV9 and TRBJ2-7 for the parts outside the CDR3, the full variable domain is DSGVTQTPKHLITATGQRVTLRCSPRSGDLSVYWYQQSLDQGLQFLIQYYNGEERAKGNILERFSAQQFPDLHSELNLSSLELGDSALYFCASSVEAGRDEQYFGPGTRLTVT.

The V gene is TRBV10-3, the J gene TRBJ2-7; TRBD2 aligns across 11 bases. V lost 6 bases to trimming and J lost 2 bases; unmatched junction nucleotides: 6. Germline loops: CDR1 ENHRY, CDR2 SYGVKD. The CDR3 has 15 amino acids. As DNA, the CDR3 is TGTGCCATCAGGCCCGGGACTAGCGGTCCCTACGAGCAGTACTTC. Its protein product is CAIRPGTSGPYEQYF.

This clonotype was observed a few times. The rearrangement joins TRBV5-1 to TRBJ1-5; D is ambiguous. V was clipped by 4 bases and J by 3 bases, with 14 bases between them. Germline V gene sequence: CDR1 SGHRS, CDR2 YFSETQ. The CDR3 contains 15 residues. DNA of the CDR3: TGCGCCAGCAGCAGGTCCCGACCCCTCAATCAGCCCCAGCATTTT. Residues: CASSRSRPLNQPQHF.

The V call is TRBV4-3, the J call TRBJ1-2; possibly TRBD1 for D (5 bases). Trimming removed 0 bases at V and 4 bases at J, with 15 bases between. In germline, CDR1 is LGHNA, CDR2 YSLEER. This CDR3 is built from 16 residues. The CDR3 here is CASSQDRQGGPYGYTF. The CDR3 coding sequence is TGCGCCAGCAGCCAAGATAGGCAGGGAGGACCCTATGGCTACACCTTC.

The chain joins TRBV7-9 to TRBJ1-4, with 11 bases identical to TRBD1. V shed 5 bases, J shed 6 bases, and the junction held 2 bases outside the gene matches. The V gene's germline CDR1 is SEHNR and CDR2 FQNEAQ (reference sequence). The CDR3 has 14 residues. Here the CDR3 reads CASSPDRGHEKLFF. CDR3 DNA: TGTGCCAGCAGCCCGGACAGGGGGCATGAAAAACTGTTTTTT.

This chain's CDR3 is CSVPTSSGANVLTF. In DNA, the CDR3 is TGCAGCGTTCCAACGAGCTCTGGGGCCAACGTCCTGACTTTC. The rearrangement uses TRBV29-1 and TRBJ2-6; D is unclear. With 5 bases removed from V and 0 bases from J, the gap between germline ends came to 8 bases. Germline loops: CDR1 SQVTM, CDR2 ANQGSEA. This CDR3 is 14 amino acids long.

This clonotype turned up a few times. The V call is TRBV11-1, the J call TRBJ2-1; TRBD2 matches at 9 bases. With 1 base clipped from V and 9 bases from J, the junction kept 16 bases outside the gene matches. The germline V gene encodes CDR1 SGHAT and CDR2 FQDESV (reference sequence). The CDR3 sequence is 18 residues long. The CDR3 spells CASSLELAGGGAWGEQFF. CDR3 sequence (DNA): TGTGCCAGCAGCTTAGAGTTGGCTGGCGGGGGGGCCTGGGGTGAGCAGTTCTTC. The complete variable domain, with remaining parts taken from reference TRBV11-1 and TRBJ2-1, reads EAEVAQSPRYKITEKSQAVAFWCDPISGHATLYWYRQILGQGPELLVQFQDESVVDDSQLPKDRFSAERLKGVDSTLKIQPAELGDSAMYLCASSLELAGGGAWGEQFFGPGTRLTVL.

This clonotype was seen more than once but under ten times. This sequence joins TRBV4-3 and TRBJ2-1, with unresolved D. Germline values: CDR1 LGHNA, CDR2 YSLEER. The CDR3 sequence is 14 residues long. V lost 0 bases, J lost 8 bases, and 11 bases lay in between. CDR3 residues: CASSQEKALDEQFF. CDR3 DNA: TGCGCCAGCAGCCAAGAAAAGGCTTTAGATGAGCAGTTCTTC.

This clonotype was seen ten or more times. This chain connects TRBV29-1 to TRBJ2-1; maybe TRBD1 (5 bases). V lost 2 bases and J 8 bases, leaving 16 bases between the germline ends. Germline assignment: CDR1 SQVTM and CDR2 ANQGSEA. The CDR3 covers 14 residues. The CDR3 coding sequence is TGCAGCGTTGAAAAGGGGAACATGTGGGATGAGCAGTTCTTC. This encodes CSVEKGNMWDEQFF.

DNA for the CDR3: TGTGCCAGCAGCCAATATCTCGATACGCAGTATTTT. It codes for CASSQYLDTQYF. J is TRBJ2-3 and V is TRBV11-1; no reliable D call. The CDR3 extends over 12 amino acids. Germline values: CDR1 SGHAT, CDR2 FQDESV (reference sequence). V gave up 5 bases and J gave up 6 bases, with 9 bases separating them. Using reference TRBV11-1 and TRBJ2-3 for the parts outside the CDR3, the full variable domain is EAEVAQSPRYKITEKSQAVAFWCDPISGHATLYWYRQILGQGPELLVQFQDESVVDDSQLPKDRFSAERLKGVDSTLKIQPAELGDSAMYLCASSQYLDTQYFGPGTRLTVL.